The 6 T cell receptor beta chains reported below all come from one sample, sequenced in a study of T cell changes during pregnancy in multiple sclerosis. The data were produced by immunoSEQ multiplex PCR, yet TCRdb's version contains in-frame clones alone and is incomplete. Of 60,000 to 85,000 clones listed, roughly 89% are singletons. This specimen was peripheral blood, taken after pregnancy. These receptor sequences come from a female donor in good health, enrolled as a control in a pregnancy study.

This clone came up a few times. The chain is built from TRBV28 and TRBJ2-2; tentative D call: TRBD1 (5 bases). CDR1 is MDHEN, CDR2 SYDVKM, per germline. CDR3 length equals 14 residues. Between the trimmed V and J ends, which lost 10 bases and 8 bases, there was a span of 20 bases. CDR3 in DNA: TGTGCCACACGGCATGTTTACAGGACGGGGGAGCTGTTTTTT. Encoded protein: CATRHVYRTGELFF.

This chain uses TRBV28 with TRBJ1-2, with 8 nucleotides matching TRBD1. Unmatched junction bases numbered 9, after V lost 6 bases and J lost 3 bases. From germline, CDR1 is MDHEN and CDR2 SYDVKM. The CDR3 is made up of 15 amino acids. The CDR3: CASSQGQGRDYGYTF. The CDR3 DNA is TGTGCCAGCAGCCAAGGACAGGGTAGGGACTATGGCTACACCTTC.

The chain has TRBV28 and TRBJ2-7; 7 nucleotides agree with TRBD2. V lost 7 bases, J lost 7 bases, and 10 bases stayed unmatched. Germline V gene data show CDR1 as MDHEN and CDR2 as SYDVKM. The CDR3 contains 13 residues. The CDR3 loop is CASTPGGLREQYF. The CDR3 nucleotides read TGTGCCAGCACTCCGGGGGGTTTGAGGGAGCAGTACTTC.

A single count supports this clone. The chain combines TRBV28 with TRBJ1-6; tentative D call: TRBD1 (6 bases). The CDR3 consists of 15 residues. Germline V gene sequence: CDR1 MDHEN, CDR2 SYDVKM. V was shortened by 3 bases and J by 6 bases, with 12 bases between the two germline ends. For the CDR3, the DNA is TGTGCCAGCAGTTTTGGAGACAGGTCTAATTCACCCCTCCACTTT. Its protein is CASSFGDRSNSPLHF.

V and J are TRBV5-1 and TRBJ2-5; tentative D call: TRBD1 (5 bases). Germline V lookup: CDR1 SGHRS, CDR2 YFSETQ. V lost 2 bases and J 3 bases, leaving 11 bases between the germline ends. The CDR3 has 14 residues. The CDR3 loop reads CASSLQEFKETQYF. The CDR3 region has the DNA TGCGCCAGCAGCTTACAGGAGTTCAAAGAGACCCAGTACTTC.

The chain uses TRBV5-6 and TRBJ1-1; TRBD1 is a possible D gene (6 bases). The V gene lost 5 bases and the J gene lost 5 bases, with 19 bases spanning the gap. From germline, CDR1 is SGHDT and CDR2 YYEEEE. This CDR3 has 15 residues. The CDR3 loop is CASSIPRGGATEAFF. The CDR3, as DNA: TGTGCCAGCAGTATCCCTAGGGGGGGCGCGACTGAAGCTTTCTTT.